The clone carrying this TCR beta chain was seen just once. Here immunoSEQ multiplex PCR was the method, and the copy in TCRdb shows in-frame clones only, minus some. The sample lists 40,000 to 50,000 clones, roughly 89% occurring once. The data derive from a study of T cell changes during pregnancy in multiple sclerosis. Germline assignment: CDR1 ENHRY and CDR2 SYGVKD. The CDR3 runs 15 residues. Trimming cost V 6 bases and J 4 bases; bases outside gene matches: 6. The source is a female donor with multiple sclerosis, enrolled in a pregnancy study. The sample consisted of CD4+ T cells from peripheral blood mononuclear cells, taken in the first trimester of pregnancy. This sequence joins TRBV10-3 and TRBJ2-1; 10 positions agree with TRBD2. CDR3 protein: CAISRTSGKYNEQFF. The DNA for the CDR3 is TGTGCCATCAGCCGGACTAGCGGCAAATACAATGAGCAGTTCTTC.